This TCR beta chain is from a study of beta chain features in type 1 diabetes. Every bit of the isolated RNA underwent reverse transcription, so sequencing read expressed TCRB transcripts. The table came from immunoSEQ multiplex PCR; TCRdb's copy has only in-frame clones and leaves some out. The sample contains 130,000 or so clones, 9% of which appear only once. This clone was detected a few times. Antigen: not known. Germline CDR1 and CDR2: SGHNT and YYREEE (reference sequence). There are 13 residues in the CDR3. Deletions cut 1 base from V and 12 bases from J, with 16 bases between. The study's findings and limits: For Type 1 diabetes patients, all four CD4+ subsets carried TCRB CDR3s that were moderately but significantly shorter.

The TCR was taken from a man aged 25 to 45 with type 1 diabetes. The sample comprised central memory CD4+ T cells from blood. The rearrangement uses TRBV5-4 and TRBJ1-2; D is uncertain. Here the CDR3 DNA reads TGTGCCAGCAGCTTGTATGGGTTTGGCAGGCACACCTTC. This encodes CASSLYGFGRHTF.